This T cell receptor (beta chain) was sequenced during a study of blood T cell repertoires in COVID-19. Study information: The cDNA or gDNA used as material had been derived from T cells, B-cell-depleted T cells, or PBMCs.

Repertoires were generated with immunoSEQ multiplex PCR, while TCRdb's copy carries only in-frame clones and drops some. This repertoire shows 100,000 to 150,000 clones, 84% found once; its top ten account for 12%. The material sequenced was peripheral blood. The receptor's source is a woman aged 30 to 39 who had recovered from COVID-19.

CDR3 DNA: TGTGCCAGCACCATTCAACTTAATGAAAAACTGTTTTTT. Translation: CASTIQLNEKLFF. The chain carries TRBV12-3 or TRBV12-4 and TRBJ1-4; D uncertain. This CDR3 has 13 residues. Trimming cost V 7 bases and J 4 bases, with 10 bases left between them.